This TCR beta chain originates from a study of control samples from healthy donors and cancer patients. Libraries were prepared by immunoSEQ multiplex PCR; TCRdb keeps only in-frame clonotypes and omits some of them. Found here are under 130,000 clones, under 90% of them singletons; the top ten hold roughly an eighth. CDR1 is LNHDA, CDR2 SQIVND, per germline (reference sequence). The CDR3 length is 12 residues. The V end lost 5 bases, the J end lost 2 bases, and 5 bases lay between the germline ends. The V gene is TRBV19, the J gene TRBJ2-3, with D hard to call. The source material was blood. This clonotype was sampled from a woman aged 50 to 60 in good health. This chain's CDR3 is CASSPDTDTQYF. In nucleotides, the CDR3 is TGTGCCAGTAGTCCCGACACAGATACGCAGTATTTT.